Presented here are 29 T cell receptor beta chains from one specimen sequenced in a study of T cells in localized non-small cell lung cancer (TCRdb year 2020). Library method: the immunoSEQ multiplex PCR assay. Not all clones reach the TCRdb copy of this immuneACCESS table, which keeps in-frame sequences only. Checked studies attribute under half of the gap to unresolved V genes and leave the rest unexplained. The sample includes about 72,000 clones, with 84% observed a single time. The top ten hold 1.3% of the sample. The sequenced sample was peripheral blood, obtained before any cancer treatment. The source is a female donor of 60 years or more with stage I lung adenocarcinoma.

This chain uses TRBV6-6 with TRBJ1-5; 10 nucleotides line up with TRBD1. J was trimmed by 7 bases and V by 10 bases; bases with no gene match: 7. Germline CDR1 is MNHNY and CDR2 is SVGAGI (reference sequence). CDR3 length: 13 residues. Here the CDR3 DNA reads TGTGCCACGAACGGACAGGGGGGGCAGCCCCAGCATTTT. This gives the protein CATNGQGGQPQHF.

In DNA form, the CDR3 reads TGCGCCAGCAGCCTTAGCGGACTCCGGGGAAATGAGCAGTTCTTC. Residues: CASSLSGLRGNEQFF. The V gene is TRBV5-1, the J gene TRBJ2-1, with a weak D call TRBD2 (6 bases). The CDR3 sequence is 15 residues long. V was trimmed by 4 bases and J by 7 bases, leaving 18 bases between them. Germline V lookup: CDR1 SGHRS, CDR2 YFSETQ.

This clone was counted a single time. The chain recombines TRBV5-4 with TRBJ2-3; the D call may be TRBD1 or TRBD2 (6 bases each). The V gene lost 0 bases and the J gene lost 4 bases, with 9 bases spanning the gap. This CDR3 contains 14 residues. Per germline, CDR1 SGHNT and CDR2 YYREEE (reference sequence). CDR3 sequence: CASSLARGPDTQYF. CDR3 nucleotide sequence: TGTGCCAGCAGCTTGGCACGGGGGCCAGATACGCAGTATTTT.

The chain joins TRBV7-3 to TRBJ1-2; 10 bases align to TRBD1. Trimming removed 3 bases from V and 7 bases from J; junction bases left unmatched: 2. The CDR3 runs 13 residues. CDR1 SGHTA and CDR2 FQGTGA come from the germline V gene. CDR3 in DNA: TGTGCCAGCAGCTTGACAGGGGGCCTTGGCTACACCTTC. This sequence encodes CASSLTGGLGYTF.

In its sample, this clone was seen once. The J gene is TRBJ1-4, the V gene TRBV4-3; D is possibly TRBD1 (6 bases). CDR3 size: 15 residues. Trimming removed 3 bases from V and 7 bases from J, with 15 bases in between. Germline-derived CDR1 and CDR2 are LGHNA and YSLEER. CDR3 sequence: CASSQGHGTLEKLFF. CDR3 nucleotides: TGCGCCAGCAGCCAGGGACACGGGACGCTTGAAAAACTGTTTTTT.

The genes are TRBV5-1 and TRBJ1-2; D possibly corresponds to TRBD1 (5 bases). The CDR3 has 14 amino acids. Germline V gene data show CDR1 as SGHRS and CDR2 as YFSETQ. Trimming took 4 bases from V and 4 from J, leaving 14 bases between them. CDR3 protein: CASSPGTAGYGYTF. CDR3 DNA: TGCGCCAGCAGCCCCGGGACGGCGGGCTATGGCTACACCTTC.

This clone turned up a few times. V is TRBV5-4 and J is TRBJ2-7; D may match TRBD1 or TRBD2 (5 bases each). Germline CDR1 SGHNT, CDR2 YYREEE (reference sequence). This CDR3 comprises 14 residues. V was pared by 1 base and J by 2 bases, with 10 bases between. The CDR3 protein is CASSLTQGAYEQYF. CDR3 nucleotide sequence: TGTGCCAGCAGCTTGACCCAGGGAGCCTACGAGCAGTACTTC.

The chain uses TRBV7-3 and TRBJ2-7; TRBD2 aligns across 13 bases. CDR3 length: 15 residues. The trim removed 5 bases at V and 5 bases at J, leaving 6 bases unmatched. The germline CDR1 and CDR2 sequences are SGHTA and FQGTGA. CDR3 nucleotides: TGTGCCAGCAGCAGAACCGGGACTAGCGGGGACGAGCAGTACTTC. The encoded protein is CASSRTGTSGDEQYF.

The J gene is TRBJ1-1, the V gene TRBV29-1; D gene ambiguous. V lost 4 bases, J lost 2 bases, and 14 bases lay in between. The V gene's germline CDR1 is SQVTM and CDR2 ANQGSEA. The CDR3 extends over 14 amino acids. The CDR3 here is CSVARGATNTEAFF. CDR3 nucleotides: TGCAGCGTTGCGCGGGGAGCGACTAACACTGAAGCTTTCTTT.

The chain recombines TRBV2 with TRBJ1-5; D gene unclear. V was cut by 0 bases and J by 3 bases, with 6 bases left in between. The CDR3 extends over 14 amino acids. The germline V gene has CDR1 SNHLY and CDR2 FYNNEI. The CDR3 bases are TGTGCCAGCAGTGAAGCGCTGGTCAATCAGCCCCAGCATTTT. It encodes CASSEALVNQPQHF.

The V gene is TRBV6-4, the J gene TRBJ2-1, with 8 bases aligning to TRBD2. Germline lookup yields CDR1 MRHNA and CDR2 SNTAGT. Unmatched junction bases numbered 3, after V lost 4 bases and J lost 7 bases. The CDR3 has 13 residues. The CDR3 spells CASSAQRGNEQFF. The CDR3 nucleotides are TGTGCCAGCAGTGCCCAGCGGGGGAATGAGCAGTTCTTC.

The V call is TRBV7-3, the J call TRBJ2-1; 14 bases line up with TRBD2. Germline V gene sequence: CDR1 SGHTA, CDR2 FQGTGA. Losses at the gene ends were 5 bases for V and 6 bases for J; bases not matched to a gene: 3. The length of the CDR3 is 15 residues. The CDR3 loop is CASSRGTSGSNEQFF. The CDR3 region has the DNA TGTGCCAGCAGCAGGGGGACTAGCGGGAGCAATGAGCAGTTCTTC.

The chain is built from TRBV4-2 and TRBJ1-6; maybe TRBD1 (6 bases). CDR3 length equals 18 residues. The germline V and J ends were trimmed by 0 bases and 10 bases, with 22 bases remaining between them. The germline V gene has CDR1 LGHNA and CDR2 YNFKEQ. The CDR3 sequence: CASSQEDRRDNWGSPLHF. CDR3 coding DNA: TGTGCCAGCAGCCAAGAAGATCGCCGGGACAACTGGGGCTCACCCCTCCACTTT.

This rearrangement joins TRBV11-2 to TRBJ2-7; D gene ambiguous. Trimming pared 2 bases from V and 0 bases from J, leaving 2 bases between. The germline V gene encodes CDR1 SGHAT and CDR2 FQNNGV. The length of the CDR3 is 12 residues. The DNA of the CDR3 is TGTGCCAGCAGCTTACCCTCCTACGAGCAGTACTTC. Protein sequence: CASSLPSYEQYF.

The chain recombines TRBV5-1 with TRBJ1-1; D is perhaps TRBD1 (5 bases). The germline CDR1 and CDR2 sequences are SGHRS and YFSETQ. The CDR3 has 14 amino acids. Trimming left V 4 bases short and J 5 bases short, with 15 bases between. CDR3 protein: CASSPSGTGTEAFF. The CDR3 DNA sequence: TGCGCCAGCAGCCCTTCGGGGACCGGGACTGAAGCTTTCTTT.

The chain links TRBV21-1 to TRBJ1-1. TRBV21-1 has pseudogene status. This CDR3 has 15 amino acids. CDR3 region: CASSTRDGWNTEAFF. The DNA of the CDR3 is TGTGCCAGCAGCACACGGGACGGTTGGAACACTGAAGCTTTCTTT.

DNA for the CDR3: TGTGCCAGCAGACCCTCAGGGGGGGTACCAGGACTAGCGGGGATGCCCGGGGAGCTGTTTTTT. Its translation is CASRPSGGVPGLAGMPGELFF. The J gene is TRBJ2-2, the V gene TRBV2; 12 nucleotides match TRBD2. Looked up from germline, CDR1 is SNHLY and CDR2 is FYNNEI. The CDR3 is made up of 21 amino acids. V lost 6 bases and J lost 6; bases outside the gene matches: 23.

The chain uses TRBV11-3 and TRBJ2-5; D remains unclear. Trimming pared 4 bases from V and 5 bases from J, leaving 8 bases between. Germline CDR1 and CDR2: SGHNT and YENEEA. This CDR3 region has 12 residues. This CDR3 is CASSSAGETQYF. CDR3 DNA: TGTGCCAGCAGCTCCGCCGGGGAGACCCAGTACTTC. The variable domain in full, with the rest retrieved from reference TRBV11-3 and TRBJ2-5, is EAGVVQSPRYKIIEKKQPVAFWCNPISGHNTLYWYLQNLGQGPELLIRYENEEAVDDSQLPKDRFSAERLKGVDSTLKIQPAELGDSAVYLCASSSAGETQYFGPGTRLLVL.

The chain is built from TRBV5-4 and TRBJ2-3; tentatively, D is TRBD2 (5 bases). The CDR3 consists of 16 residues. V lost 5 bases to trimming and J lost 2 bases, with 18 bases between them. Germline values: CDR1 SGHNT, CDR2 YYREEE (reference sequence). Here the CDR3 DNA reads TGTGCCAGCAGTTCCGGCGGTGGACTCTCCACAGATACGCAGTATTTT. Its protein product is CASSSGGGLSTDTQYF.

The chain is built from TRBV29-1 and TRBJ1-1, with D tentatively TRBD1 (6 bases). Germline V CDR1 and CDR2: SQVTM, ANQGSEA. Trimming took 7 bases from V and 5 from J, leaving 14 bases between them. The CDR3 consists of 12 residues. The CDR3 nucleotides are TGCAGCGCAATTAGGGGGATAACTGAAGCTTTCTTT. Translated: CSAIRGITEAFF.

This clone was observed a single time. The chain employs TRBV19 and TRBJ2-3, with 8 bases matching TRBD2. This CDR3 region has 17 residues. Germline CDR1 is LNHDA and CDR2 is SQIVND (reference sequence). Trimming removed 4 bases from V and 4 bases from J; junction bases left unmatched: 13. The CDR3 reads CASSKNLLAGTADTQYF. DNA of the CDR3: TGTGCCAGTAGTAAAAATCTATTAGCGGGGACGGCAGATACGCAGTATTTT.

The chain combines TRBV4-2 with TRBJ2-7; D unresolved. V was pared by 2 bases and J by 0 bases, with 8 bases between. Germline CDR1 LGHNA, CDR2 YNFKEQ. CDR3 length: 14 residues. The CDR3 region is CASSQTRNSYEQYF. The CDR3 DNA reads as TGTGCCAGCAGCCAAACGCGGAACTCCTACGAGCAGTACTTC.

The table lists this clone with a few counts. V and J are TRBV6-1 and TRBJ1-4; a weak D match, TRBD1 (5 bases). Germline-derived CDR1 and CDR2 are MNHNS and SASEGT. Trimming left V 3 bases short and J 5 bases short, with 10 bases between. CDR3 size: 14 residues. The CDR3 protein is CASSDPGWNEKLFF. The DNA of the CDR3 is TGTGCCAGCAGTGACCCAGGGTGGAATGAAAAACTGTTTTTT.

The CDR3 is CASIQGWEVTDTQYF. In DNA form, the CDR3 reads TGTGCCAGCATTCAAGGGTGGGAGGTCACAGATACGCAGTATTTT. The chain has TRBV6-1 and TRBJ2-3; maybe TRBD2 (6 bases). This CDR3 spans 15 amino acids. The V end lost 7 bases, the J end lost 2 bases, and 16 bases lay between the germline ends. The V gene's germline CDR1 is MNHNS and CDR2 SASEGT.

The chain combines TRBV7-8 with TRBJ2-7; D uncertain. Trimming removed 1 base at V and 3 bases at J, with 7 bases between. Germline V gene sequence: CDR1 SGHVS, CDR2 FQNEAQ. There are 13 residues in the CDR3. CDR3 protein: CASSLGAIYEQYF. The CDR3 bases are TGTGCCAGCAGCTTAGGGGCCATCTACGAGCAGTACTTC.

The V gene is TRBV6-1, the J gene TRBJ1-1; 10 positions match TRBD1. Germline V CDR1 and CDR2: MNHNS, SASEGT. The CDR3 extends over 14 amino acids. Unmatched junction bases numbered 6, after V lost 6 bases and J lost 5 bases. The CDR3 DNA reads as TGTGCCAGCAGAGGGACAGGGGCAAGAACTGAAGCTTTCTTT. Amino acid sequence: CASRGTGARTEAFF.

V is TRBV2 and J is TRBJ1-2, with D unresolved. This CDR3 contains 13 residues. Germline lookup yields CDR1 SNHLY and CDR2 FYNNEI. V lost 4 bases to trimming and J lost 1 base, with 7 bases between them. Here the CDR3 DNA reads TGTGCCAGCAGTGCCGGCCTTAACTATGGCTACACCTTC. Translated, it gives CASSAGLNYGYTF.

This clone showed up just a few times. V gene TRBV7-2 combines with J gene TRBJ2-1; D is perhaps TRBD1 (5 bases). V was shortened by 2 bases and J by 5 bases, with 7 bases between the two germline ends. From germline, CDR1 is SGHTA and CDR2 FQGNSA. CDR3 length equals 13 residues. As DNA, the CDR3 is TGTGCCAGCAGCTTATACAGGAACAATGAGCAGTTCTTC. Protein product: CASSLYRNNEQFF.

The CDR3 DNA follows: TGCAGCGTTGGATGGGGGAATTCACCCCTCCACTTT. This translates into CSVGWGNSPLHF. The V and J genes are TRBV29-1 and TRBJ1-6; D possibly corresponds to TRBD1 (5 bases). The CDR3 is 12 residues long. Trimming stripped 4 bases from V and 7 bases from J, with 8 bases between. Germline assignment: CDR1 SQVTM and CDR2 ANQGSEA.